This record covers a single TCR beta chain. Its antigen is currently not known. Nothing much larger sits one base from this clone, and base qualities are not available. The data derive from a study of blood T cells in healthy people across ages (dated by TCRdb to between 2015 and 2016). Background for the entire study: In model experiments, template switching captured roughly one uniquely barcoded TCR beta cDNA molecule for every two T cells. The study measured age-related changes in TCR beta repertoire diversity using deep sequencing normalized with unique cDNA molecular identifiers. The donors were divided into four age groups: young (average 16 years), middle-aged (about 40), aged (about 61) and long-lived (approximately 74). To avoid experimental bias, donors of different ages were distributed randomly across sequencing lanes. Using the same blood draw, the study looked at two additional independent replicas of 1 million unique cDNA reads for two donors, one aged 18 to 30 and the other aged 80 or older.

Library construction relied on 5' RACE. These reads were obtained on an Illumina HiSeq 2500. The second PCR ran for about 6 to 11 cycles and used a J-beta primer mix along with a sample-barcoded 5' primer. Each TCR beta cDNA molecule received a unique molecular identifier from a template-switch 5' adaptor carrying 12 random nucleotides. Each sample yielded at least 3 million CDR3-containing paired-end reads. All of the RNA was converted into first-strand cDNA using the Mint cDNA synthesis kit, with a TRBC-specific oligonucleotide serving as the primer. Following uracil-DNA glycosylase treatment, a first 18-cycle PCR with universal primers M1SS and BC2_uni_R was performed on all cDNA. As for the authors' bioinformatics: Normalization of each sample was performed by random selection of 1 million high-quality reads, each carrying a distinct molecular identifier. Reads with shared molecular identifiers were discarded instead of being binned into consensus sequences. MiTCR, set to a Q25 quality threshold and the strictest error-elimination algorithm, was used for CDR3 identification, clonotype clustering and error correction. A nonparametric unseen species model with Euler transformation was used to estimate lower-bound total TCR beta diversity. TCRdb itself trimmed the public reads at Q25 with fastp, ran MiXCR and retained productive beta chains. Each CDR3 protein gets just one entry, which takes the most common genes and DNA from the rows behind it. TCRdb's processing, not the study's, gives the V and J calls here. The sample table shows around 1,500,000 distinct CDR3 sequences, and roughly 30% are seen once. The top ten clones comprise about 8% of the sample.

The donors were roughly 40 Caucasian individuals from Russia, aged roughly 6 to 100 years, who were systemically healthy. Ten milliliters of peripheral blood were drawn from each donor into EDTA-treated Vacutainer tubes. Ficoll-Paque density-gradient centrifugation was used to isolate PBMCs, with at least 7 million per sample. Total RNA, at least 6 micrograms per sample, was extracted from PBMCs with Trizol reagent. For every donor, flow cytometry on a PBMC aliquot measured the percentage of naive CD45RAhigh/CD27high T cells. Overall study results and their limits: The long-lived group showed more naive CD4+ T cells, fewer expanded clones and increased TCR diversity than the aged group, suggesting age selection. The CMV infection status of donors was not known, potentially confounding age-related changes in expanded clonotypes. There was a strong correlation between observed TCR beta diversity and the percentage of naive T cells measured by flow cytometry. Estimates of total diversity based on one million sequenced T cells were considered lower bounds and underestimates. Because profiling used bulk unsorted PBMCs, naive and antigen-experienced compartments could not be compared conclusively. As age increased, observed TCR beta diversity per million T cells dropped in a roughly linear way, and a significant reduction was already evident by age around 41.

Source material: blood. This clonotype was sampled from a woman aged 25 to 45 in good health.

The DNA reads TGCAGCGTTGGGCCGGACGGGACCCAGTACTTC. It is translated as CSVGPDGTQYF. In this chain, TRBV29-1 is recombined with TRBJ2-5; no D gene call is confident. The junction carries 10 bases between V and J, which are trimmed by 4 bases and 7 bases respectively. The germline V gene yields SQVTM for CDR1 and ANQGSEA for CDR2. Including cysteine and phenylalanine, the CDR3 has 11 amino acids. The entry retains the CDR3 DNA only, 33 bases that are in frame from base 1.